This T cell receptor (beta chain) emerged from a study of T cell changes during pregnancy in multiple sclerosis. Produced via immunoSEQ multiplex PCR; TCRdb's table is partial and in-frame only. The sample yields tens of thousands of clones, 85% to 95% seen once. With V trimmed by 8 bases and J by 7 bases, 8 bases remained unmatched. The CDR3 has 15 amino acids. Germline CDR1 and CDR2: MNHEY and SVGAGI. The clonotype comes from a female donor with multiple sclerosis, enrolled in a pregnancy study. The chain is built from TRBV6-5 and TRBJ2-1; 13 bases line up with TRBD2. The sample was peripheral blood, taken before pregnancy. The CDR3 protein is CASAILAGGPNEQFF. CDR3 nucleotides: TGTGCCAGCGCCATACTAGCGGGAGGGCCGAATGAGCAGTTCTTC.